This TCR beta chain was documented in a study of T cells after yellow fever vaccination. Study-level information: Preparation of fractions with low cell numbers was performed using SMART-Seq v4 Ultra Low Input.

Germline CDR1 is SGHNT and CDR2 is YYREEE (reference sequence). V lost 1 base, J lost 5 bases, and 9 bases lay in between. There are 14 residues in the CDR3. Study-level findings and limits: Just a small share of clonotypes turned up in the CD4 compartment as well as the CD8 compartment. Most primary-vaccination clones reappeared after the booster (approximately 95% CD4, approximately 88% CD8).

Synthesis of TCR cDNA relied on 5'RACE template switching, which attached a universal primer site and UMIs. TCRdb itself ran the 5' RACE reads through MiXCR, one entry per CDR3 protein. Altogether roughly 240,000 distinct CDR3 sequences are present, approximately 6.8% being singletons, with the ten largest covering around 1.1%. This clonotype has a count of ten or more. Its target is not known. Sample: CD4+ T cells sorted from PBMCs, taken on the day of the yellow fever booster vaccination. The receptor comes from a man aged 25-40 years who received the YFV17D yellow fever vaccine. The chain uses TRBV5-4 and TRBJ2-2, with a tentative D call TRBD2 (6 bases). The chain's CDR3 is CASSLPGRTGELFF. The CDR3 DNA sequence: TGTGCCAGCAGCTTGCCAGGGAGGACCGGGGAGCTGTTTTTT.